This T cell receptor beta chain was obtained from a study of metastatic and nonmetastatic thyroid tumors. Study in general: Comparison of repertoires was carried out across blood and tumor or nodule tissue from malignant and benign thyroid patients.

None of the patients had undergone any treatment ahead of thyroid surgery. The table lists this clone with many counts. Its cognate antigen is unknown. General study findings and limits: Malignant thyroid tumors reportedly exceeded benign nodules significantly in TCR beta diversity, with the difference appearing in blood and tumor.

With 4 bases removed from V and 0 bases from J, the gap between germline ends came to 7 bases. Germline loops: CDR1 SGHVS, CDR2 FQNEAQ. The length of the CDR3 is 13 residues. As originally analysed: Building a distant-metastasis classifier for papillary thyroid cancer drew on CDR3 differences across clinicopathological groups. MiXCR re-clonotyped the PCR reads for TCRdb. The V and J calls and clone size come from TCRdb's table, not from the authors' own analysis. The sample includes about 32,000 clones, 18% of them seen just once. Specimen: blood. This sequence joins TRBV7-8 and TRBJ2-7; D is uncertain. This clonotype originated in a female donor with papillary thyroid cancer or a benign thyroid nodule (not recorded which). Some clones in this sample may be carry-over from other donors' samples. CDR3 loop: CASSSGPSYEQYF. The CDR3, as DNA: TGTGCCAGCAGCTCTGGACCCTCCTACGAGCAGTACTTC.